Included here is one T cell receptor beta chain sequence, with context. These data originate in a study of T cell changes during pregnancy in multiple sclerosis. Method: immunoSEQ multiplex PCR; TCRdb's copy keeps in-frame clones and lacks some. Seen here are 90,000 or so clones, under 95% observed once, and the top ten hold approximately 1.5%. CDR1 and CDR2 from the germline V gene are MNHNS and SASEGT. V shed 1 base, J shed 0 bases, and the junction held 6 bases outside the gene matches. The CDR3 spans 17 residues. J is TRBJ1-5 and V is TRBV6-1; 7 bases agree with TRBD1. The clonotype was recovered from a female donor with multiple sclerosis, enrolled in a pregnancy study. The sequences come from peripheral blood, collected in the first trimester of pregnancy. DNA for the CDR3: TGTGCCAGCAGTGAAGAGGGGGCACTTAATAGCAATCAGCCCCAGCATTTT. Its translation is CASSEEGALNSNQPQHF.